This T cell receptor beta chain was captured in a study of cytomegalovirus exposure and HLA in healthy donors. Study-level results: Reported performance of the classifier showed diagnosis of cytomegalovirus status with high specificity and sensitivity. A previous analysis found most TCR beta V segments productive roughly 87% or roughly 30% of the time.

Each of the donors was a healthy bone marrow donor. PCR amplification relied on 60 Vbeta primers (plus 13 Jbeta primers). Profiled with immunoSEQ multiplex PCR; TCRdb holds only in-frame clones, not every one. Here the sample spans fewer than 250,000 clones, about 85% being singletons. In the case of this clone: What it binds is not known.

The length of the CDR3 is 16 residues. Trimming took off 0 bases at V and 4 bases at J, with 16 bases between the two ends. CDR1 SGHTA and CDR2 FQGNSA come from the germline V gene. V and J are TRBV7-2 and TRBJ2-7; TRBD1 might be the D (6 bases). This receptor was taken from a woman between 50 and 59 years old in good health and CMV-seropositive. The sequenced sample was PBMCs. The CDR3 protein is CASSLAKGSGAYEQYF. CDR3 sequence (DNA): TGTGCCAGCAGCTTAGCGAAGGGTTCAGGGGCGTACGAGCAGTACTTC.